A single sample gave rise to the 17 T cell receptor beta chains below, sequenced in a study of PD-L1 blockade in urothelial cancer. Time point meaning: pretreatment peripheral blood. Sequencing used immunoSEQ multiplex PCR; TCRdb keeps in-frame clones, though not all of them. The data contain roughly 90,000 clones, roughly 90% of them seen just once; the ten biggest clones take up 0.85% to 1%. The input for sequencing was PBMCs, taken around atezolizumab (anti-PD-L1) treatment. These receptors were taken from a woman older than 75 with urothelial cancer.

The chain joins TRBV6-6 to TRBJ1-2; tentative D call: TRBD1 (6 bases). The V gene's germline CDR1 is MNHNY and CDR2 SVGAGI (reference sequence). Trimming cost V 8 bases and J 3 bases, with 19 bases left between them. The CDR3 runs 15 residues. The CDR3 region is CASSRQDPIYYGYTF. The CDR3 DNA is TGTGCCAGCTCCAGACAGGACCCAATTTACTATGGCTACACCTTC.

This clone was counted a single time. V gene TRBV25-1 combines with J gene TRBJ2-5, with 15 bases lining up with TRBD2. The CDR3 sequence is 18 residues long. The germline CDR1 and CDR2 sequences are MGHDK and SYGVNS. V trimming: 4 bases; J trimming: 0 bases; junction bases outside the gene matches: 6. As DNA, the CDR3 is TGTGCCAGCAGTGTGTCCGGGACTAGCGGGAGGCACCAAGAGACCCAGTACTTC. Its protein product is CASSVSGTSGRHQETQYF. The complete variable domain, with remaining parts taken from reference TRBV25-1 and TRBJ2-5, reads EADIYQTPRYLVIGTGKKITLECSQTMGHDKMYWYQQDPGMELHLIHYSYGVNSTEKGDLSSESTVSRIRTEHFPLTLESARPSHTSQYLCASSVSGTSGRHQETQYFGPGTRLLVL.

This clone was counted once. The J gene is TRBJ2-1, the V gene TRBV5-1; D not resolved. Between the trimmed V and J ends, which lost 7 bases and 0 bases, there was a span of 14 bases. CDR3 length: 15 residues. Germline V gene sequence: CDR1 SGHRS, CDR2 YFSETQ. The chain's CDR3 is CASRTVGSSYNEQFF. In nucleotides, the CDR3 is TGCGCCAGCCGCACAGTAGGCAGCTCCTACAATGAGCAGTTCTTC.

This sequence joins TRBV18 and TRBJ1-2; D gene ambiguous. CDR1 is KGHSH and CDR2 is LQKENI in the germline V gene. V lost 5 bases and J lost 2, with 6 bases in between. This CDR3 spans 12 amino acids. CDR3 in amino acids: CASSSQNYGYTF. As DNA, the CDR3 is TGTGCCAGCTCAAGTCAGAACTATGGCTACACCTTC.

The chain employs TRBV11-1 and TRBJ1-1; perhaps TRBD1 as D (5 bases). Per the germline V gene, CDR1 is SGHAT and CDR2 is FQDESV (reference sequence). V lost 3 bases and J lost 5, with 16 bases in between. The CDR3 length is 15 residues. CDR3 residues: CASSFWQGGGTEAFF. The CDR3 DNA follows: TGTGCCAGCAGCTTTTGGCAGGGCGGAGGGACTGAAGCTTTCTTT.

For this clone: The same CDR3 can be traced to other DNA sequences in this sample. The rearrangement joins TRBV11-2 to TRBJ2-7; tentative D call: TRBD1 (6 bases). The CDR3 sequence is 12 residues long. Germline CDR1 is SGHAT and CDR2 is FQNNGV. Trimming removed 1 base from V and 5 bases from J, with 6 bases in between. The CDR3 nucleotides read TGTGCCAGCAGCTTAGGGGGGCACGAGCAGTACTTC. Its translation: CASSLGGHEQYF.

The chain has TRBV19 and TRBJ1-5, with D uncertain. The CDR3 contains 14 residues. Germline CDR1 LNHDA, CDR2 SQIVND (reference sequence). The V and J ends lost 4 bases and 3 bases respectively, with 10 bases between them. The CDR3 region has the DNA TGTGCCAGTAGTAGTCCGCTACCCAATCAGCCCCAGCATTTT. As protein: CASSSPLPNQPQHF.

The chain has TRBV27 and TRBJ2-7, with a possible D match to TRBD1 (6 bases). The CDR3 consists of 12 residues. Germline V gene lookup returns CDR1 MNHEY and CDR2 SMNVEV (reference sequence). V gave up 4 bases and J gave up 4 bases, with 8 bases separating them. CDR3 nucleotide sequence: TGTGCCAGCAGTTCAACAGGGTACGAGCAGTACTTC. Protein sequence: CASSSTGYEQYF.

The chain combines TRBV7-3 with TRBJ2-3; 7 nucleotides line up with TRBD2. Germline V gene sequence: CDR1 SGHTA, CDR2 FQGTGA. The CDR3 covers 13 residues. V gave up 6 bases and J gave up 3 bases; unmatched junction bases: 3. The CDR3: CASSPGGTDTQYF. The CDR3 nucleotides are TGTGCCAGCAGTCCGGGGGGAACAGATACGCAGTATTTT.

This chain links TRBV27 with TRBJ1-1, with TRBD1 identical over 8 bases. The V gene end was trimmed by 5 bases and the J gene end by 1 base; junction bases not matched to a gene: 6. Germline CDR1 and CDR2: MNHEY and SMNVEV (reference sequence). The CDR3 consists of 15 residues. CDR3 sequence reads: CASSPTTGANTEAFF. The CDR3 DNA follows: TGTGCCAGCAGTCCAACGACAGGGGCGAACACTGAAGCTTTCTTT.

The chain employs TRBV5-5 and TRBJ2-1, with 7 bases aligning to TRBD1. The CDR3 extends over 15 amino acids. After removal of 2 bases from V and 3 bases from J, the junction contained 5 bases not matched to a gene. Germline lookup yields CDR1 SGHKS and CDR2 YYEKEE (reference sequence). This chain's CDR3 is CASSFTGQYYNEQFF. Written as DNA, the CDR3 is TGTGCCAGCAGCTTCACGGGACAGTACTACAATGAGCAGTTCTTC.

The chain recombines TRBV28 with TRBJ2-3; D uncertain. The CDR3 covers 13 residues. Trimming took off 1 base at V and 6 bases at J, with 8 bases between the two ends. Germline CDR1 and CDR2: MDHEN and SYDVKM. The CDR3 region is CASSLFARDTQYF. CDR3 sequence (DNA): TGTGCCAGCAGTTTATTTGCACGGGATACGCAGTATTTT.

The CDR3 DNA sequence: TGTGCCATCAAGGGCGGGCGGAGCTCCTACAATGAGCAGTTCTTC. Its translation: CAIKGGRSSYNEQFF. The gene calls are TRBV10-3 and TRBJ2-1; maybe TRBD2 (5 bases). CDR1 is ENHRY, CDR2 SYGVKD, per germline. This CDR3 spans 15 amino acids. V shed 7 bases and J shed 0 bases, with 13 bases lying between them.

The rearrangement uses TRBV15 and TRBJ2-2; 13 bases match TRBD2. Germline V gene sequence: CDR1 LNHNV, CDR2 YYDKDF (reference sequence). The length of the CDR3 is 17 residues. V dropped 0 bases and J dropped 5; count of bases not matched to a gene: 3. The DNA for the CDR3 is TGTGCCACCAGCAGAGATTTGGGACTAGCGGGAACCGGGGAGCTGTTTTTT. As protein: CATSRDLGLAGTGELFF.

The chain couples TRBV7-3 to TRBJ2-6; the match to TRBD1 covers 7 bases. This CDR3 has 17 residues. Germline loops: CDR1 SGHTA, CDR2 FQGTGA. Losses at the gene ends were 2 bases for V and 0 bases for J; bases not matched to a gene: 4. CDR3 DNA sequence: TGTGCCAGCAGCTTAGGGAACAGGGGCTCTGGGGCCAACGTCCTGACTTTC. As protein: CASSLGNRGSGANVLTF. The full variable domain, in which reference TRBV7-3 and TRBJ2-6 provide the parts outside the CDR3, is GAGVSQTPSNKVTEKGKYVELRCDPISGHTALYWYRQSLGQGPEFLIYFQGTGAADDSGLPNDRFFAVRPEGSVSTLKIQRTERGDSAVYLCASSLGNRGSGANVLTFGAGSRLTVL.

The J gene is TRBJ1-3, the V gene TRBV5-1, with D tentatively TRBD1 (5 bases). The CDR3 extends over 20 amino acids. The V end lost 3 bases, the J end lost 0 bases, and 25 bases lay between the germline ends. Germline lookup yields CDR1 SGHRS and CDR2 YFSETQ. The CDR3, as DNA: TGCGCCAGCAGCTCGGGAGTCCCCATGGCGGAGGGGTCCTCTGGAAACACCATATATTTT. Its translation: CASSSGVPMAEGSSGNTIYF.

The chain carries TRBV5-1 and TRBJ2-1; possible D gene TRBD2, 6 bases. Germline CDR1 is SGHRS and CDR2 is YFSETQ. The length of the CDR3 is 14 residues. Between the trimmed V and J ends, which lost 4 bases and 5 bases, there was a span of 13 bases. CDR3 sequence: CASSPYPSDNEQFF. In nucleotides, the CDR3 is TGCGCCAGCAGCCCCTATCCTAGCGACAATGAGCAGTTCTTC.